Listed below are T cell receptor beta chains from one sample, sequenced in a study of blood T cell repertoires in COVID-19. Profiling relied on immunoSEQ multiplex PCR, and the TCRdb table lists in-frame clones only, not all of them. The sample has roughly 66,000 clones, about 90% seen once; the top ten hold about 7.3%. Sequences were obtained from peripheral blood. The receptors here all came from a human donor in a cohort sampled during active COVID-19. CDR3s include the opening cysteine and the closing phenylalanine or tryptophan. Fields, in order: J gene, clone size, V gene, CDR3 length, D gene, CDR3 DNA, CDR3 protein. The D gene is left open where the match is weak. Rows may omit the clone size; those that give it use once, few, many or a size class.

TRBJ2-1 . TRBV11-1 16 TRBD1 TGTGCCAGCAGCCCCTCCCGGACAGGGGGGATAGATGAGCAGTTCTTC CASSPSRTGGIDEQFF
TRBJ1-4 once TRBV10-3 17 . TGTGCCATCAGTGAGTCAGGGGAATTAGCAACTAATGAAAAACTGTTTTTT CAISESGELATNEKLFF
TRBJ1-1 . TRBV7-2 14 TRBD1 TGTGCCAGCAGTCTGACAGGGGGCCTGACTGAAGCTTTCTTT CASSLTGGLTEAFF
TRBJ1-6 . TRBV5-1 15 TRBD1 TGCGCCAGCAGACGGGACAGGGGGCGGGATTCACCCCTCCACTTT CASRRDRGRDSPLHF
TRBJ1-2 . TRBV6-2/TRBV6-3 13 . TGTGCCAGCAGTTATAGCCGAGTGTATGGCTACACCTTC CASSYSRVYGYTF
TRBJ1-6 . TRBV3-1/TRBV3-2 15 . TGTGCCAGCAGCCCCGGGGGGTTGGATAATTCACCCCTCCACTTT CASSPGGLDNSPLHF
TRBJ1-4 once TRBV5-6 15 TRBD1 TGTGCCAGCAGCATCACAGGGGGCCTTAATGAAAAACTGTTTTTT CASSITGGLNEKLFF
TRBJ2-7 . TRBV2 14 TRBD1 TGTGCCAGCAGAAAATCCGGGACAGCCTACGAGCAGTACTTC CASRKSGTAYEQYF
TRBJ1-4 . TRBV4-3 16 . TGCGCCAGCAGCCAAGATCCTGGAGGGGTGGCCGAAAAACTGTTTTTT CASSQDPGGVAEKLFF
TRBJ2-1 . TRBV5-1 17 TRBD2 TGCGCCAGCAGCAAGAGGACTAGTGCGCTTTACAACAATGAGCAGTTCTTC CASSKRTSALYNNEQFF
TRBJ2-7 . TRBV12-3/TRBV12-4 11 . TGTGCCAGCAGTCTAAACAGGGAGCAGTACTTC CASSLNREQYF
TRBJ2-2 . TRBV6-2/TRBV6-3 14 TRBD1 TGTGCCAGCAGCCAACGACAGGGGCCCGGGGAGCTGTTTTTT CASSQRQGPGELFF
TRBJ2-7 . TRBV18 15 TRBD2 TGTGCCAGCTCACCAGCAACTAGCGGTAACTACGAGCAGTACTTC CASSPATSGNYEQYF
TRBJ2-1 once TRBV5-8 11 . TGTGCCAGCAGCCCTACGGCTGAGCGGTTCTTC CASSPTAERFF
TRBJ1-2 . TRBV18 13 . TGTGCCAGCTCACCGGCCATTGGAGGGCTCGCGACCTTC CASSPAIGGLATF
TRBJ2-3 . TRBV9 15 . TGTGCCAGCAGCGTAGCGGGTTTTAGCACAGATACGCAGTATTTT CASSVAGFSTDTQYF
TRBJ2-7 . TRBV7-2 11 TRBD2 TGTGCCAGCAGGCTAGCGGGCGAGCAGTACTTC CASRLAGEQYF
TRBJ1-6 . TRBV20-1 16 . TGCAGTGCTAGTGCCCTGAGCCCCACGTCCAATTCACCCCTCCACTTT CSASALSPTSNSPLHF
TRBJ2-3 . TRBV6-6 16 TRBD2 TGTGCCAGCAGTTACTCGACTAGCTATACCACAGATACGCAGTATTTT CASSYSTSYTTDTQYF
TRBJ2-2 once TRBV28 14 TRBD1 TGTGCCAGCAGTTGGACAGGGCGTACCGGGGAGCTGTTTTTT CASSWTGRTGELFF
TRBJ2-3 . TRBV7-2 15 . TGTGCCAGCAGCCCCCTGCGGAGGGCCTCCGATACGCAGTATTTT CASSPLRRASDTQYF
TRBJ1-3 once TRBV7-2 14 TRBD1 TGTGCCAGCAGCACAGGGGGCTCTGGAAACACCATATATTTT CASSTGGSGNTIYF
TRBJ2-1 . TRBV4-3 17 TRBD2 TGCGCCAGCAGCCAAGGACTAGCGGTTGGCCCCTACAATGAGCAGTTCTTC CASSQGLAVGPYNEQFF
TRBJ2-3 . TRBV28 19 TRBD2 TGTGCCAGCAGTACATGGACTAGCGGGAGTGGGGTAAGGGTAGATACGCAGTATTTT CASSTWTSGSGVRVDTQYF
TRBJ1-5 . TRBV4-3 15 TRBD1 TGCGCCAGCAGTTTCGACAGGGAAAGCAATCAGCCCCAGCATTTT CASSFDRESNQPQHF
TRBJ2-2 . TRBV30 15 TRBD2 TGTGCCTGGAGCAAAGCGGGAGGTGCCACCGGGGAGCTGTTTTTT CAWSKAGGATGELFF
TRBJ2-1 . TRBV5-1 13 TRBD1 TGCGCCAGCAGCCCTAACTCCGGGACAGAGCCCGTCTTC CASSPNSGTEPVF
TRBJ2-1 . TRBV7-2 16 TRBD2 TGTGCCAGCAGCTTGGGCGCGGGAGGGTTGGGCAATGAGCAGTTCTTC CASSLGAGGLGNEQFF
TRBJ2-5 . TRBV5-1 14 . TGCGCCAGCAGCGCAACCGGGACATCGGAGACCCAGTACTTC CASSATGTSETQYF
TRBJ2-1 . TRBV19 14 . TGTGCCAGTAGTATAGGGGGCGGGAACAATGAGCAGTTCTTC CASSIGGGNNEQFF
TRBJ1-5 . TRBV28 18 TRBD1 TGTGCCAGCAGTTTAGTAGGCTCGGCAGGAGGGGGCCAAGGGCCCCAGCATTTT CASSLVGSAGGGQGPQHF
TRBJ2-1 . TRBV7-9 12 . TGTGCCAGCAGCCGAGAGGTACCCGAGCAGTTCTTC CASSREVPEQFF
TRBJ1-1 . TRBV18 12 . TGTGCCAGCCGACAGTTGGACACTGAAGCTTTCTTT CASRQLDTEAFF
TRBJ2-1 . TRBV24-1 16 . TGTGCCACCAGTGATTCCCGTGGGGGCCCCTACAATGAGCAGTTCTTC CATSDSRGGPYNEQFF
TRBJ1-2 few TRBV5-8 19 TRBD1 TGTGCCAGCAGCTCTAAATACGGGACAGGGGGCGAAAGAGTCCATGGCTACACCTTC CASSSKYGTGGERVHGYTF
TRBJ1-5 . TRBV21-1 15 . TGTGCCAGCAGCGCGCAGACCGGGATCGGACAGCCCCAGCATTTT CASSAQTGIGQPQHF
TRBJ2-3 . TRBV5-1 15 TRBD1 TGCGCCAGCAGCCCGACAGGGCTTGGCACAGATACGCAGTATTTT CASSPTGLGTDTQYF
TRBJ1-4 . TRBV9 15 . TGTGCCAGCAGCCCCCGCGGTGATTTCAATGAAAAACTGTTTTTT CASSPRGDFNEKLFF
TRBJ1-1 . TRBV15 12 . TGTGCCACCAGCGAGGGTGACACTGAAGCTTTCTTT CATSEGDTEAFF
TRBJ2-2 . TRBV5-1 16 TRBD2 TGCGCCAGCAGCTTGGTAGGCGGGGGGGATACCGGGGAGCTGTTTTTT CASSLVGGGDTGELFF
TRBJ2-3 few TRBV7-8 16 TRBD2 TGTGCCAGCAGCTTAGTCGGGAGGATTTACACAGATACGCAGTATTTT CASSLVGRIYTDTQYF